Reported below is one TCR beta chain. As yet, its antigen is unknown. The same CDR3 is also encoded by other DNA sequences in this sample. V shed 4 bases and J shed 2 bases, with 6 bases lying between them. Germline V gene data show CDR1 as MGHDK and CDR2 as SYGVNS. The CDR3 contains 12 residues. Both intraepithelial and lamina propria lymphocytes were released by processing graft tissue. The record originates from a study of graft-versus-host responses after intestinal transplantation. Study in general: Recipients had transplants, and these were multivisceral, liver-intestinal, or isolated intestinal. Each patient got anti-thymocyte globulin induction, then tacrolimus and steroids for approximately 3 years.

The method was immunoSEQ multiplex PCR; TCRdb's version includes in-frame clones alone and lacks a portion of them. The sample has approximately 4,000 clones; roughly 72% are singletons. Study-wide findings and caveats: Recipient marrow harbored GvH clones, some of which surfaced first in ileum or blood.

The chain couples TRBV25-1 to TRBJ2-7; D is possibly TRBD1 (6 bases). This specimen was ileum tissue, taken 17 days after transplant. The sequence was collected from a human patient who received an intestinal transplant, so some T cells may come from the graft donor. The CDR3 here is CASSGDTYEQYV. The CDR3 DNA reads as TGTGCCAGCAGTGGGGACACCTACGAGCAGTACGTC.